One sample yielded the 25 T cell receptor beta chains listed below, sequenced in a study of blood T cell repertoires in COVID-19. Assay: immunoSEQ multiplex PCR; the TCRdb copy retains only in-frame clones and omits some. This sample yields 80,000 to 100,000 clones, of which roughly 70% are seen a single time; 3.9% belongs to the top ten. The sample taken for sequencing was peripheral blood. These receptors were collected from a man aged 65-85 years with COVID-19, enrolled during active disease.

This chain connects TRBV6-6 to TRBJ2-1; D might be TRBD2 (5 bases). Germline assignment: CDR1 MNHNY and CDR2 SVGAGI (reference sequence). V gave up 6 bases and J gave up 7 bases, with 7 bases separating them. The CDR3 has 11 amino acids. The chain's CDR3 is CASSRGNEQFF. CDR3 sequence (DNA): TGTGCCAGCAGCCGCGGGAATGAGCAGTTCTTC.

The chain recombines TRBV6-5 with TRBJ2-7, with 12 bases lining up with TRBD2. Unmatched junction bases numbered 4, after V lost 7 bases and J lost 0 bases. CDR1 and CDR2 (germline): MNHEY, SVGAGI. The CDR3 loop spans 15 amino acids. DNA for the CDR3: TGTGCCAGCACCCAACTAGCGGGAGGCTCCTACGAGCAGTACTTC. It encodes CASTQLAGGSYEQYF.

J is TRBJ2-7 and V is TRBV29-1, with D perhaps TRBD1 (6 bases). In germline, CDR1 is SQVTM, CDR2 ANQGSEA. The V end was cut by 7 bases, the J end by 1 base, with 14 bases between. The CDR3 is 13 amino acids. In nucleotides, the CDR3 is TGCAGCGCTAGGGGGAGCCCTTCCTACGAGCAGTACTTC. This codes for CSARGSPSYEQYF.

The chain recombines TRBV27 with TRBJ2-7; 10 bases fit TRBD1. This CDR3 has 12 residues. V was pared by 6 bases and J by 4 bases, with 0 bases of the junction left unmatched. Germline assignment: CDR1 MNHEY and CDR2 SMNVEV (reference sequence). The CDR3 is CASRDRGYEQYF. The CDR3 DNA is TGTGCCAGCAGGGACAGGGGGTACGAGCAGTACTTC.

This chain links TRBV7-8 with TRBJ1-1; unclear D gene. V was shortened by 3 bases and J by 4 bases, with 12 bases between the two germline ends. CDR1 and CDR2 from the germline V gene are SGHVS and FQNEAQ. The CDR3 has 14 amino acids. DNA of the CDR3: TGTGCCAGCAGCTTGGCGGGTCGGGGCACTGAAGCTTTCTTT. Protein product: CASSLAGRGTEAFF.

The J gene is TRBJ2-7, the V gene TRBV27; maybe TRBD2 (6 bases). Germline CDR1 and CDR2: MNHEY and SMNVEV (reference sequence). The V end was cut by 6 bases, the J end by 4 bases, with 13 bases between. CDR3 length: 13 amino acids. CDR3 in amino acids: CASSPSGVYEQYF. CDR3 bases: TGTGCCAGCAGCCCGTCGGGGGTATACGAGCAGTACTTC.

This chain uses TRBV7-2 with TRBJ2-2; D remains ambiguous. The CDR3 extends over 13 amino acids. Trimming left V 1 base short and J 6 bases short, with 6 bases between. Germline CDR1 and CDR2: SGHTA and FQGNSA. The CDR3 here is CASSLGYAGELFF. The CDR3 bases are TGTGCCAGCAGCTTAGGCTATGCCGGGGAGCTGTTTTTT.

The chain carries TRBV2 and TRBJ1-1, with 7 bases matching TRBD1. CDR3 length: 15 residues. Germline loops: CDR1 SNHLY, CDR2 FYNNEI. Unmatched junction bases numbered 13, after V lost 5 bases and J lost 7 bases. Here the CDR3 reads CASSPGQAGLHEAFF. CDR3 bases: TGTGCCAGCAGTCCTGGACAGGCCGGACTACATGAAGCTTTCTTT.

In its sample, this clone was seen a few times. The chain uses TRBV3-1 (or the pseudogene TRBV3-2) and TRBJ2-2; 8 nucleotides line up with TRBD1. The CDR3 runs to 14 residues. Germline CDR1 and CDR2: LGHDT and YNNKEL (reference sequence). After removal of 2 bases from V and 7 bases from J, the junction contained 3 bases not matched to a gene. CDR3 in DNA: TGTGCCAGCAGCCAAAGGACAGGGATCGGGGAGCTGTTTTTT. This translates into CASSQRTGIGELFF.

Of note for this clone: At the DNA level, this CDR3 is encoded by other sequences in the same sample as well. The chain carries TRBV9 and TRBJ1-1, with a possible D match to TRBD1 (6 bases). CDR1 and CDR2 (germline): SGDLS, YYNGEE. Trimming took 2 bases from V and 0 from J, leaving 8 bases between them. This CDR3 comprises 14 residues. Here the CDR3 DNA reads TGTGCCAGCAGCGTTGGACAGATGAACACTGAAGCTTTCTTT. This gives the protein CASSVGQMNTEAFF.

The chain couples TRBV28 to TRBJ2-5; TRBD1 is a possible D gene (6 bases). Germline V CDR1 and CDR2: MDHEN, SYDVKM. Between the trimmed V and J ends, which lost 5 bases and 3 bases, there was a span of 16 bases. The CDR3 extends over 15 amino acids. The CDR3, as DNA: TGTGCCAGCAGTCTCAACCCAACAGGGAAAGAGACCCAGTACTTC. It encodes CASSLNPTGKETQYF.

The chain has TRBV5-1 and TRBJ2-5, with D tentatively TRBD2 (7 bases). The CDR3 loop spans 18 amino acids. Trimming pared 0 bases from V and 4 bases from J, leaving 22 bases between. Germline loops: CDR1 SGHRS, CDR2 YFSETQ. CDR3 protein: CASSLGSAGAGMTETQYF. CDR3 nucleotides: TGCGCCAGCAGCTTGGGATCTGCGGGGGCGGGAATGACAGAGACCCAGTACTTC.

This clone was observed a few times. CDR3 amino acids: CASSEQADNQPQHF. The CDR3 DNA reads TGTGCCAGCAGTGAACAGGCTGACAATCAGCCCCAGCATTTT. This chain links TRBV6-1 with TRBJ1-5; unclear D gene. Deletions cut 2 bases from V and 3 bases from J, with 8 bases between. CDR3 size: 14 residues. Per germline, CDR1 MNHNS and CDR2 SASEGT.

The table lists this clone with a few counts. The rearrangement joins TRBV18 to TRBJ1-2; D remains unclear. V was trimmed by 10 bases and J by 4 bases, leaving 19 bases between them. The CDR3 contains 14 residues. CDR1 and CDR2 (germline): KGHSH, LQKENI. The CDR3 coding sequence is TGTGCCACCACGGCGGTAGGAGGCACCTATGGCTACACCTTC. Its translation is CATTAVGGTYGYTF.

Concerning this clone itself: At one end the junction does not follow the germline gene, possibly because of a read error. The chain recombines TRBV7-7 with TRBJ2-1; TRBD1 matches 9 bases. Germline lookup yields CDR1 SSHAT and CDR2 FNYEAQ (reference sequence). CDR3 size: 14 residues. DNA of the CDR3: TGTGCTAGCAGCCCAGGACAGGGGCACAATGAGCAGTTCTTC. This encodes CASSPGQGHNEQFF.

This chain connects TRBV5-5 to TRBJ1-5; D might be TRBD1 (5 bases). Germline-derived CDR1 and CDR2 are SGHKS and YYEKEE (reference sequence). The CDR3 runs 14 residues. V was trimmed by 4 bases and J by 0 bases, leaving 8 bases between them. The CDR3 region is CASSPRDSNQPQHF. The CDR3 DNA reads TGTGCCAGCAGCCCCAGGGATAGCAATCAGCCCCAGCATTTT.

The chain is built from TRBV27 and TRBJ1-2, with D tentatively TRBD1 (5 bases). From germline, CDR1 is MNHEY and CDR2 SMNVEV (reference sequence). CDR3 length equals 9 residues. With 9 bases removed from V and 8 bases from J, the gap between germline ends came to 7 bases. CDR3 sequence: CARPGGYTF. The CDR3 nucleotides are TGTGCCAGGCCAGGGGGCTACACCTTC.

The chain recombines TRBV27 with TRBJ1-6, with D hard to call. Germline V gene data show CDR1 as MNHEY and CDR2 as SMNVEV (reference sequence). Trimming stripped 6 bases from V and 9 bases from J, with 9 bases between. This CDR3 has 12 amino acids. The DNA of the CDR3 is TGTGCCAGCAGACTTCGGGGTTCACCCCTCCACTTT. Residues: CASRLRGSPLHF.

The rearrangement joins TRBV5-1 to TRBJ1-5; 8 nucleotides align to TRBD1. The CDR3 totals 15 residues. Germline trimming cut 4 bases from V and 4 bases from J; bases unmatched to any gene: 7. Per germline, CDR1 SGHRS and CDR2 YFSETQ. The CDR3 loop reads CASSGGTGGNQPQHF. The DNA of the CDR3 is TGCGCCAGCAGCGGGGGAACAGGGGGAAATCAGCCCCAGCATTTT.

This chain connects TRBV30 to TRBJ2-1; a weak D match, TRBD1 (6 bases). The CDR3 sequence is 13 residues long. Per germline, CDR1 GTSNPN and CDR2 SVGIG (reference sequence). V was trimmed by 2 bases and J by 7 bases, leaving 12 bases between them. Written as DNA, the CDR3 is TGTGCCTGGAGTCAGGGGATCGTAAATGAGCAGTTCTTC. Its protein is CAWSQGIVNEQFF.

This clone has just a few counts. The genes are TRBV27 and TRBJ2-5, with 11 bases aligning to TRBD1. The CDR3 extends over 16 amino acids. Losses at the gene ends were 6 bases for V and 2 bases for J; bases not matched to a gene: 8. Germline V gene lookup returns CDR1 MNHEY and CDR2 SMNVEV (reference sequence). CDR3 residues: CASSKRGTGGQETQYF. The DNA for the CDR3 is TGTGCCAGCAGCAAGAGGGGGACAGGGGGACAAGAGACCCAGTACTTC.

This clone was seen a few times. The CDR3 nucleotides are TGTGCCAGCAGTGAGAGTCCGGCGGCCCCGCAGTACTTC. Amino acid sequence: CASSESPAAPQYF. This chain links TRBV6-4 with TRBJ2-7, with D unclear. V was cut by 3 bases and J by 9 bases, with 15 bases left in between. Germline CDR1 reads MRHNA; CDR2 reads SNTAGT. The CDR3 runs to 13 residues.

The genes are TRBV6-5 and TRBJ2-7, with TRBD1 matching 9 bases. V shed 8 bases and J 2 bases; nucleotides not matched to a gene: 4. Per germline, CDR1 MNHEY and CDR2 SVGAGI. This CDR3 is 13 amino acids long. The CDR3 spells CASGRDRAYEQYF. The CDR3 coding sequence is TGTGCCAGCGGCCGGGACAGGGCCTACGAGCAGTACTTC.

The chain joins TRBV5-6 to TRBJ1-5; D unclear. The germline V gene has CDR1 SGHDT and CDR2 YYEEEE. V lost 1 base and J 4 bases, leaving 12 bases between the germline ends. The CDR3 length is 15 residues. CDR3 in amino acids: CASSLSGSGNQPQHF. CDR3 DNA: TGTGCCAGCAGCTTGAGCGGGTCGGGGAATCAGCCCCAGCATTTT.

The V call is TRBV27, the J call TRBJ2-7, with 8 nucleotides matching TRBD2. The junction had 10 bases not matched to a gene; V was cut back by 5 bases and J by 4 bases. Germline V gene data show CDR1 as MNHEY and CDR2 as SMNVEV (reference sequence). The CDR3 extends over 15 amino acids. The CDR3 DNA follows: TGTGCCAGCAGTCCACGGGGGGGAGGGGCGTACGAGCAGTACTTC. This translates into CASSPRGGGAYEQYF.